These 21 T cell receptor beta chains originate from one sample sequenced in a study of blood T cell repertoires in COVID-19. The data were produced by immunoSEQ multiplex PCR, yet TCRdb's version contains in-frame clones alone and is incomplete. In the table there are tens of thousands of clones, about 75% of which are singletons. Input material: peripheral blood. The receptors come from a man between 65 and 80 years old with active or convalescent COVID-19.

V usage is TRBV24-1 and J usage is TRBJ1-2; D unresolved. The germline V gene encodes CDR1 KGHDR and CDR2 SFDVKD. V was shortened by 4 bases and J by 7 bases, with 12 bases between the two germline ends. CDR3 size: 13 residues. The CDR3 here is CATSDPVLAGYTF. DNA of the CDR3: TGTGCCACCAGTGACCCGGTCCTCGCTGGCTACACCTTC.

This clone was picked up a small number of times. The V gene is TRBV12-5, the J gene TRBJ2-1; no firm D call. CDR1 LGHNT and CDR2 FRNRAP come from the germline V gene. CDR3 size: 11 residues. Trimming stripped 5 bases from V and 5 bases from J, with 4 bases between. For the CDR3, the DNA is TGTGCTAGTGGTATCGACAATGAGCAGTTCTTC. This gives the protein CASGIDNEQFF.

This chain connects TRBV18 to TRBJ1-5, with 9 nucleotides matching TRBD1. The V segment lost 3 bases and the J segment 6 bases; nucleotides outside the gene matches: 9. The CDR3 runs to 16 residues. Germline V lookup: CDR1 KGHSH, CDR2 LQKENI. CDR3 DNA sequence: TGTGCCAGCTCACCGACGGGACAGGGATTGAGTCAGCCCCAGCATTTT. Translating it yields CASSPTGQGLSQPQHF.

The V and J genes are TRBV7-3 and TRBJ1-6; tentatively, D is TRBD1 (5 bases). Germline V gene sequence: CDR1 SGHTA, CDR2 FQGTGA. The germline V and J ends were trimmed by 5 bases and 11 bases, with 13 bases remaining between them. The CDR3 consists of 13 residues. CDR3 sequence: CASSAAPGTPLHF. DNA of the CDR3: TGTGCCAGCAGCGCGGCCCCAGGGACACCCCTCCACTTT.

The CDR3 nucleotides are TGCGCCAGCAGCCTGACAGGGATCGACAGGACTGAAGCTTTCTTT. This gives the protein CASSLTGIDRTEAFF. The J gene is TRBJ1-1, the V gene TRBV5-1; the match to TRBD1 covers 7 bases. Germline trimming cut 4 bases from V and 5 bases from J; bases unmatched to any gene: 11. CDR3 length: 15 residues. From germline, CDR1 is SGHRS and CDR2 YFSETQ.

V and J are TRBV6-6 and TRBJ2-6; 7 bases match TRBD1. Trimming removed 7 bases from V and 0 bases from J; junction bases left unmatched: 6. CDR3 length: 16 residues. The germline V gene encodes CDR1 MNHNY and CDR2 SVGAGI (reference sequence). The CDR3 protein is CASTSQGNSGANVLTF. The CDR3 DNA reads as TGTGCCAGCACCTCACAGGGGAACTCTGGGGCCAACGTCCTGACTTTC.

DNA for the CDR3: TGTGCCACCAGCAGGCAGGGGGGCGATGGCTACACCTTC. Translating gives CATSRQGGDGYTF. The chain combines TRBV15 with TRBJ1-2; 7 bases are a match to TRBD1. In germline, CDR1 is LNHNV, CDR2 YYDKDF (reference sequence). V dropped 3 bases and J dropped 6; count of bases not matched to a gene: 4. This CDR3 comprises 13 residues.

This clone was seen a single time. This rearrangement joins TRBV27 to TRBJ1-6; 7 bases map to TRBD1. This CDR3 is built from 15 residues. The germline gives CDR1 MNHEY, CDR2 SMNVEV (reference sequence). Trimming removed 4 bases from V and 3 bases from J; junction bases left unmatched: 3. The CDR3 spells CASSSPGGYNSPLHF. CDR3 nucleotide sequence: TGTGCCAGCAGTTCTCCAGGGGGCTATAATTCACCCCTCCACTTT.

This clone turned up a few times. The chain is built from TRBV7-9 and TRBJ1-2, with D hard to call. The germline V and J ends were trimmed by 4 bases and 4 bases, with 10 bases remaining between them. The CDR3 contains 13 residues. Germline CDR1 SEHNR, CDR2 FQNEAQ (reference sequence). CDR3 DNA: TGTGCCAGCAGCTCGGGTCTCGCCTATGGCTACACCTTC. Its protein product is CASSSGLAYGYTF.

This sequence joins TRBV6-5 and TRBJ2-5, with TRBD2 matching over 8 bases. V lost 8 bases to trimming and J lost 9 bases; unmatched junction nucleotides: 14. The CDR3 sequence is 14 residues long. Germline assignment: CDR1 MNHEY and CDR2 SVGAGI. CDR3 loop: CASDRDSSGGAQYF. The DNA for the CDR3 is TGTGCCAGCGACCGAGACAGTTCCGGGGGGGCCCAGTACTTC.

This chain connects TRBV7-2 to TRBJ1-6; D is unclear. The CDR3 is made up of 12 amino acids. Deletions cut 2 bases from V and 10 bases from J, with 6 bases between. Germline V gene lookup returns CDR1 SGHTA and CDR2 FQGNSA. The CDR3 DNA reads as TGTGCCAGCAGCTTATATGTCTCACCCCTCCACTTT. This sequence encodes CASSLYVSPLHF.

The rearrangement uses TRBV28 and TRBJ1-2; D is undetermined. The ends were cut back, 3 bases at V and 7 bases at J, with 15 bases in the middle. The CDR3 has 14 residues. The germline CDR1 and CDR2 sequences are MDHEN and SYDVKM. The CDR3 protein is CASSFGGLEGGYTF. The DNA of the CDR3 is TGTGCCAGCAGTTTTGGAGGGTTGGAGGGTGGCTACACCTTC.

V gene TRBV3-1 (or the pseudogene TRBV3-2) combines with J gene TRBJ2-7; D is unresolved. Per the germline V gene, CDR1 is LGHDT and CDR2 is YNNKEL (reference sequence). V was cut by 4 bases and J by 0 bases, with 10 bases left in between. The CDR3 contains 14 residues. CDR3 nucleotides: TGTGCCAGCAGCCCCCATCCGGGCTCCTACGAGCAGTACTTC. Amino acid sequence: CASSPHPGSYEQYF.

This CDR3 reads CASSQLVGGYEQYF. CDR3 coding DNA: TGTGCCAGCAGCCAATTGGTGGGAGGATACGAGCAGTACTTC. The chain employs TRBV3-1 (or the pseudogene TRBV3-2) and TRBJ2-7; D perhaps matches TRBD2 (6 bases). Germline CDR1 LGHDT, CDR2 YNNKEL (reference sequence). This CDR3 contains 14 residues. Trimming cost V 2 bases and J 4 bases, with 12 bases left between them.

The rearrangement links TRBV3-1 (or the pseudogene TRBV3-2) to TRBJ2-6; perhaps TRBD2 as D (7 bases). CDR3 length: 17 amino acids. V was trimmed by 9 bases and J by 0 bases, leaving 18 bases between them. Germline V lookup: CDR1 LGHDT, CDR2 YNNKEL (reference sequence). CDR3 coding DNA: TGTGCCAGTTACCTTAGTGGGGGGGCCTCTGGGGCCAACGTCCTGACTTTC. Its translation is CASYLSGGASGANVLTF.

This sequence joins TRBV5-1 and TRBJ2-1; D might be TRBD1 (5 bases). The CDR3 sequence is 15 residues long. CDR1 and CDR2 (germline): SGHRS, YFSETQ. The ends were cut back, 0 bases at V and 0 bases at J, with 7 bases in the middle. CDR3 in amino acids: CASSLGQSSYNEQFF. DNA for the CDR3: TGCGCCAGCAGCTTGGGACAGAGCTCCTACAATGAGCAGTTCTTC.

The chain couples TRBV25-1 to TRBJ1-1, with D possibly matching TRBD1 (6 bases). The V gene lost 0 bases and the J gene lost 7 bases, with 9 bases spanning the gap. Germline lookup yields CDR1 MGHDK and CDR2 SYGVNS. The CDR3 runs 13 residues. The CDR3 nucleotides are TGTGCCAGCAGTGAATACAGGGGTGTTGAAGCTTTCTTT. Protein: CASSEYRGVEAFF.

In its sample, this clone was seen a few times. The genes are TRBV24-1 and TRBJ2-2; 7 bases match TRBD1. Trimming cost V 4 bases and J 4 bases; bases outside gene matches: 5. There are 15 residues in the CDR3. The V gene's germline CDR1 is KGHDR and CDR2 SFDVKD. In DNA form, the CDR3 reads TGTGCCACCAGTGACTACGGGACAGCCACCGGGGAGCTGTTTTTT. Its translation is CATSDYGTATGELFF.

J is TRBJ2-1 and V is TRBV6-6, with TRBD2 matching 9 bases. There are 18 residues in the CDR3. The trim removed 5 bases at V and 2 bases at J, leaving 13 bases unmatched. Germline V gene data show CDR1 as MNHNY and CDR2 as SVGAGI (reference sequence). CDR3 sequence: CASSPTLPGGGAYNEQFF. The CDR3 coding sequence is TGTGCCAGCAGTCCGACACTACCTGGCGGGGGGGCCTACAATGAGCAGTTCTTC.

This chain joins TRBV10-2 and TRBJ1-1; TRBD1 is a possible D gene (5 bases). The V gene lost 4 bases and the J gene lost 1 base, with 13 bases spanning the gap. The V gene's germline CDR1 is WSHSY and CDR2 SAAADI. CDR3 length: 15 amino acids. CDR3 sequence (DNA): TGCGCCAGCAGTGGTGAGACAGTAAAGAACACTGAAGCTTTCTTT. It specifies CASSGETVKNTEAFF.

This chain links TRBV29-1 with TRBJ1-2; tentative D call: TRBD1 (5 bases). The V gene's germline CDR1 is SQVTM and CDR2 ANQGSEA. This CDR3 contains 13 residues. Trimming left V 4 bases short and J 5 bases short, with 14 bases between. CDR3 DNA: TGCAGCGTTGTGGTATCCCAGGGTTATGGCTACACCTTC. Translating gives CSVVVSQGYGYTF.